These 26 T cell receptor beta chains were all obtained from the same sample, sequenced in a study of T-cell memory formation after mild COVID-19. Each CDR3 protein is one row after TCRdb ran MiXCR on the 5' RACE reads. The sample yields roughly 110,000 distinct CDR3 sequences, approximately 15% seen once. The sample comprised PBMCs or a T cell subset sorted from them (not recorded which). The receptors derive from an adult woman who had mild COVID-19 (a few samples of this study predate the infection). Cell type and time point are not known.

In its sample, this clonotype was seen a few times. This chain uses TRBV6-2 or TRBV6-3 with TRBJ1-2; D is unresolved. V lost 2 bases and J 4 bases, leaving 11 bases between the germline ends. Germline values: CDR1 MNHEY, CDR2 SVGEGT. CDR3 size: 14 residues. The CDR3 nucleotides are TGTGCCAGCAGTTACGTGGAGTCGGCCTATGGCTACACCTTC. Its translation is CASSYVESAYGYTF.

This chain joins TRBV11-2 and TRBJ2-7, with D possibly TRBD1 on 6 matching bases. The CDR3 totals 14 residues. V was shortened by 5 bases and J by 4 bases, with 15 bases between the two germline ends. Germline assignment: CDR1 SGHAT and CDR2 FQNNGV. CDR3 sequence reads: CASSPTGLGYEQYF. CDR3 sequence (DNA): TGTGCCAGCAGCCCAACAGGGCTGGGATACGAGCAGTACTTC.

V gene TRBV20-1 combines with J gene TRBJ1-3; D gene ambiguous. The CDR3 is 15 residues long. Germline-derived CDR1 and CDR2 are DFQATT and SNEGSKA (reference sequence). Trimming took 5 bases from V and 0 from J, leaving 14 bases between them. CDR3 DNA sequence: TGCAGTGCTTATATACGGCGCCTCTCTGGAAACACCATATATTTT. This gives the protein CSAYIRRLSGNTIYF.

Notes on this clonotype: Germline and junction disagree at one end, which may indicate a read error. V usage is TRBV7-9 and J usage is TRBJ1-1, with no clear D. The germline V gene encodes CDR1 SEHNR and CDR2 FQNEAQ (reference sequence). CDR3 size: 14 residues. CDR3 nucleotides: TGTGCCAGCAGCCCCGGACTGGGGTACACTGAATCTTTCTTT. Translation: CASSPGLGYTESFF.

In this sample, this clonotype turned up a few times. V gene TRBV7-8 combines with J gene TRBJ2-7; TRBD2 matches at 11 bases. The CDR3 is made up of 17 amino acids. V gave up 1 base and J gave up 4 bases; unmatched junction bases: 9. Germline loops: CDR1 SGHVS, CDR2 FQNEAQ. The CDR3 region has the DNA TGTGCCAGCAGCTTAGTTGCCGGGGCTAGCGGGGGGTACGAGCAGTACTTC. Translating it yields CASSLVAGASGGYEQYF.

This clonotype was observed a handful of times. The rearrangement links TRBV18 to TRBJ2-1; TRBD1 matches 12 bases. From germline, CDR1 is KGHSH and CDR2 LQKENI. Trimming took 3 bases from V and 5 from J; bases not matched to a gene: 11. The CDR3 totals 18 residues. The CDR3 loop is CASSPWRPGQGADNEQFF. The CDR3 bases are TGTGCCAGCTCACCCTGGAGGCCGGGACAGGGGGCCGACAATGAGCAGTTCTTC. Looking up the rest from reference TRBV18 and TRBJ2-1 gives the full variable domain: NAGVMQNPRHLVRRRGQEARLRCSPMKGHSHVYWYRQLPEEGLKFMVYLQKENIIDESGMPKERFSAEFPKEGPSILRIQQVVRGDSAAYFCASSPWRPGQGADNEQFFGPGTRLTVL.

V gene TRBV2 combines with J gene TRBJ1-1; perhaps TRBD1 as D (6 bases). V was clipped by 4 bases and J by 2 bases, with 14 bases between them. CDR3 length: 15 amino acids. Germline values: CDR1 SNHLY, CDR2 FYNNEI. The CDR3 sequence: CASSGRRTDNTEAFF. The CDR3 DNA reads as TGTGCCAGCAGTGGACGTAGGACAGACAACACTGAAGCTTTCTTT.

This sequence joins TRBV6-5 and TRBJ2-1, with TRBD2 as a possible D gene (5 bases). V was trimmed by 7 bases and J by 5 bases, leaving 18 bases between them. In germline, CDR1 is MNHEY, CDR2 SVGAGI. The CDR3 is 15 residues long. This CDR3 reads CASTSGILENNEQFF. DNA of the CDR3: TGTGCCAGCACCTCGGGAATTCTCGAGAACAATGAGCAGTTCTTC.

The chain is built from TRBV27 and TRBJ2-3; TRBD2 agrees at 7 bases. The CDR3 sequence is 14 residues long. Per the germline V gene, CDR1 is MNHEY and CDR2 is SMNVEV (reference sequence). V shed 6 bases, J shed 2 bases, and the junction held 5 bases outside the gene matches. The CDR3: CASSELAITDTQYF. CDR3 nucleotide sequence: TGTGCCAGCAGCGAACTAGCGATCACAGATACGCAGTATTTT.

This chain joins TRBV27 and TRBJ2-3; unclear D gene. Germline V lookup: CDR1 MNHEY, CDR2 SMNVEV (reference sequence). The V and J ends lost 2 bases and 2 bases respectively, with 8 bases between them. The CDR3 is 14 amino acids. This CDR3 reads CASSLTSYTDTQYF. The DNA for the CDR3 is TGTGCCAGCAGTTTAACCTCCTACACAGATACGCAGTATTTT.

This chain connects TRBV20-1 to TRBJ2-1; possible D gene TRBD2, 5 bases. There are 16 residues in the CDR3. V gave up 0 bases and J gave up 8 bases, with 20 bases separating them. CDR1 DFQATT and CDR2 SNEGSKA come from the germline V gene (reference sequence). CDR3 nucleotide sequence: TGCAGTGCTAGAGATCCTCTGGGAGACTCCACGTATGAGCAGTTCTTC. Protein: CSARDPLGDSTYEQFF.

This clonotype was seen at least ten times. V gene TRBV7-2 combines with J gene TRBJ1-1; TRBD1 matches 8 bases. The germline gives CDR1 SGHTA, CDR2 FQGNSA. This CDR3 comprises 14 residues. With 3 bases clipped from V and 5 bases from J, the junction kept 5 bases outside the gene matches. CDR3 loop: CASSFQGAGTEAFF. The DNA for the CDR3 is TGTGCCAGCAGCTTCCAGGGGGCTGGGACTGAAGCTTTCTTT.

This clonotype appeared a few times. The V call is TRBV7-9, the J call TRBJ2-2; no clear D. The CDR3 runs to 15 residues. CDR1 is SEHNR and CDR2 is FQNEAQ in the germline V gene (reference sequence). Between the trimmed V and J ends, which lost 5 bases and 3 bases, there was a span of 13 bases. The CDR3: CASSPILGDTGELFF. In DNA, the CDR3 is TGTGCCAGCAGCCCTATCCTCGGAGACACCGGGGAGCTGTTTTTT.

This clonotype was picked up a small number of times. The chain couples TRBV19 to TRBJ1-1, with D perhaps TRBD1 (6 bases). The germline V and J ends were trimmed by 6 bases and 7 bases, with 15 bases remaining between them. This CDR3 is built from 13 residues. In germline, CDR1 is LNHDA, CDR2 SQIVND (reference sequence). The CDR3 coding sequence is TGTGCCAGTAGGTCAGGGACATGGGTTGAAGCTTTCTTT. It translates to CASRSGTWVEAFF. Drawing the rest from reference TRBV19 and TRBJ1-1, the complete variable domain is DGGITQSPKYLFRKEGQNVTLSCEQNLNHDAMYWYRQDPGQGLRLIYYSQIVNDFQKGDIAEGYSVSREKKESFPLTVTSAQKNPTAFYLCASRSGTWVEAFFGQGTRLTVV.

This clonotype was counted between two and nine times. J is TRBJ2-2 and V is TRBV12-3 or TRBV12-4; D remains ambiguous. This CDR3 contains 14 residues. The V gene lost 7 bases and the J gene lost 3 bases, with 12 bases spanning the gap. Here the CDR3 DNA reads TGTGCCAGCACCACAGTCTCTTACACCGGGGAGCTGTTTTTT. This translates into CASTTVSYTGELFF.

The V gene is TRBV7-9, the J gene TRBJ2-1; D is undetermined. CDR3 length: 13 amino acids. V was trimmed by 5 bases and J by 8 bases, leaving 13 bases between them. Germline assignment: CDR1 SEHNR and CDR2 FQNEAQ (reference sequence). DNA of the CDR3: TGTGCCAGCAGCCCCAAGACCTGGGATGAGCAGTTCTTC. This translates into CASSPKTWDEQFF.

This clonotype turned up a few times. The CDR3 DNA reads as TGTGCCAGCTCCATTGGACAGTCCCGCACAGATACGCAGTATTTT. Translated, it gives CASSIGQSRTDTQYF. The rearrangement uses TRBV18 and TRBJ2-3, with D possibly TRBD1 on 6 matching bases. Trimming removed 6 bases at V and 1 base at J, with 14 bases between. In germline, CDR1 is KGHSH, CDR2 LQKENI. The CDR3 contains 15 residues.

This clonotype came up a few times. The gene calls are TRBV11-2 and TRBJ2-5; the match to TRBD2 covers 10 bases. The V gene end was trimmed by 0 bases and the J gene end by 6 bases; junction bases not matched to a gene: 7. The CDR3 extends over 16 amino acids. The germline CDR1 and CDR2 sequences are SGHAT and FQNNGV. This chain's CDR3 is CASSLDPTSGRKTQYF. DNA for the CDR3: TGTGCCAGCAGCTTAGATCCGACTAGCGGGCGGAAGACCCAGTACTTC.

A single count supports this clonotype. The chain is built from TRBV14 and TRBJ2-2; 8 nucleotides agree with TRBD2. The CDR3 consists of 19 residues. Germline lookup yields CDR1 SGHDN and CDR2 FVKESK. Trimming took 4 bases from V and 6 from J; bases not matched to a gene: 19. CDR3 protein: CASSPWGKREPQFSGELFF. The CDR3 nucleotides read TGTGCCAGCAGCCCCTGGGGGAAGCGGGAGCCTCAATTTTCCGGGGAGCTGTTTTTT.

The CDR3 DNA reads as TGTGCCAGCAGTTTCACGACCGGAGAGACCCAGTACTTC. It codes for CASSFTTGETQYF. This chain connects TRBV27 to TRBJ2-5; D uncertain. Per the germline V gene, CDR1 is MNHEY and CDR2 is SMNVEV (reference sequence). The CDR3 consists of 13 residues. V was shortened by 3 bases and J by 4 bases, with 9 bases between the two germline ends.

The chain recombines TRBV5-6 with TRBJ2-5; D is possibly TRBD1 or TRBD2 (5 bases each). CDR3 length: 13 amino acids. Germline lookup yields CDR1 SGHDT and CDR2 YYEEEE. The germline V and J ends were trimmed by 2 bases and 5 bases, with 10 bases remaining between them. The CDR3 sequence: CASSFGRDETQYF. The CDR3 nucleotides read TGTGCCAGCAGCTTCGGCAGGGACGAGACCCAGTACTTC.

This sequence joins TRBV20-1 and TRBJ2-3; 7 positions match TRBD1. The CDR3 spans 13 residues. Germline V gene data show CDR1 as DFQATT and CDR2 as SNEGSKA (reference sequence). V lost 6 bases to trimming and J lost 1 base; unmatched junction nucleotides: 4. CDR3: CSARQGGTDTQYF. The CDR3 DNA is TGCAGTGCCCGACAGGGAGGCACAGATACGCAGTATTTT.

This clonotype was counted a few times. The gene calls are TRBV2 and TRBJ2-2, with D unclear. The CDR3 spans 11 residues. Trimming removed 10 bases at V and 3 bases at J, with 6 bases between. Looked up from germline, CDR1 is SNHLY and CDR2 is FYNNEI. The CDR3 DNA reads TGTGCCACATTGGACACCGGGGAGCTGTTTTTT. This translates into CATLDTGELFF. Complete variable domain (other parts from reference TRBV2 and TRBJ2-2): EPEVTQTPSHQVTQMGQEVILRCVPISNHLYFYWYRQILGQKVEFLVSFYNNEISEKSEIFDDQFSVERPDGSNFTLKIRSTKLEDSAMYFCATLDTGELFFGEGSRLTVL.

In this sample, this clonotype turned up a few times. The rearrangement joins TRBV4-1 to TRBJ2-1; 12 nucleotides line up with TRBD2. Trimming removed 4 bases from V and 8 bases from J; junction bases left unmatched: 6. The CDR3 consists of 15 residues. Germline V gene lookup returns CDR1 MGHRA and CDR2 YSYEKL. Here the CDR3 DNA reads TGCGCCAGCAGCCCCCAGGGACTAGCGGGCGATGAGCAGTTCTTC. As protein: CASSPQGLAGDEQFF.

There are many counts of this clonotype. V gene TRBV10-3 combines with J gene TRBJ2-7, with unresolved D. Per germline, CDR1 ENHRY and CDR2 SYGVKD. The CDR3 extends over 12 amino acids. Trimming cost V 0 bases and J 4 bases, with 4 bases left between them. The CDR3 coding sequence is TGTGCCATCAGTGAGTCGACGTACGAGCAGTACTTC. Encoded protein: CAISESTYEQYF.

This rearrangement joins TRBV7-9 to TRBJ1-1; possible D gene TRBD1, 6 bases. Between the trimmed V and J ends, which lost 3 bases and 4 bases, there was a span of 12 bases. The CDR3 is 14 amino acids. Germline CDR1 and CDR2: SEHNR and FQNEAQ (reference sequence). The CDR3 DNA is TGTGCCAGCAGCTTGGGGGGGCAGGGCACTGAAGCTTTCTTT. Its protein product is CASSLGGQGTEAFF.